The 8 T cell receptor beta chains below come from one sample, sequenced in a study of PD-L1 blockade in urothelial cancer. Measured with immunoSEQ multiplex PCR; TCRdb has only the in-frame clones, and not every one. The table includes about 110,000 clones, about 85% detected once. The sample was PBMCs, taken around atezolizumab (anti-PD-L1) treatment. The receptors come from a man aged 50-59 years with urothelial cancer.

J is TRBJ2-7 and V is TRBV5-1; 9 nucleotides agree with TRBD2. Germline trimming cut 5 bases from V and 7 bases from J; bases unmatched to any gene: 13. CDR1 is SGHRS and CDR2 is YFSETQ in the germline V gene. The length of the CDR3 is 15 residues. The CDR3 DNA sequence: TGCGCCAGCAGGGATTTAGCGGGGGCCTCGTTTGAGCAGTACTTC. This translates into CASRDLAGASFEQYF.

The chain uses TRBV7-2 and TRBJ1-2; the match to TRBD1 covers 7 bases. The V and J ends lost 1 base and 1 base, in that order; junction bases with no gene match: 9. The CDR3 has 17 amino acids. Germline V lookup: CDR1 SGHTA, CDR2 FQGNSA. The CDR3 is CASSLGPGTAGNYGYTF. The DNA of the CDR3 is TGTGCCAGCAGCTTAGGACCTGGGACAGCTGGTAACTATGGCTACACCTTC.

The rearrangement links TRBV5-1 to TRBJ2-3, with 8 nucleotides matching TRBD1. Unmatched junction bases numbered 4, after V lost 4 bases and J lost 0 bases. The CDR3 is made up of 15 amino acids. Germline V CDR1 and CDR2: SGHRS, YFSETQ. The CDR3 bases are TGCGCCAGCAGCCTGCAGGGGGCTAGCACAGATACGCAGTATTTT. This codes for CASSLQGASTDTQYF. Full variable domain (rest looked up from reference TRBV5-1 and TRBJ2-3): KAGVTQTPRYLIKTRGQQVTLSCSPISGHRSVSWYQQTPGQGLQFLFEYFSETQRNKGNFPGRFSGRQFSNSRSEMNVSTLELGDSALYLCASSLQGASTDTQYFGPGTRLTVL.

The DNA for the CDR3 is TGTGCCAGCAGTCTCAAACCGGGACAGCCCACCTATGGCTACACCTTC. Translation gives CASSLKPGQPTYGYTF. The chain recombines TRBV6-4 with TRBJ1-2; the match to TRBD1 covers 7 bases. CDR1 and CDR2 (germline): MRHNA, SNTAGT. The trim removed 5 bases at V and 4 bases at J, leaving 13 bases unmatched. This CDR3 spans 16 amino acids.

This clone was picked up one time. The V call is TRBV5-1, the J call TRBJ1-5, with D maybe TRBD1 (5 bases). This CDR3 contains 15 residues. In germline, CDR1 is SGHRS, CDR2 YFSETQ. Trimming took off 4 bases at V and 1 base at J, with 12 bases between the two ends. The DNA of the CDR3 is TGCGCCAGCAGCGCAACGGGGGACAGCAATCAGCCCCAGCATTTT. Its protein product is CASSATGDSNQPQHF.

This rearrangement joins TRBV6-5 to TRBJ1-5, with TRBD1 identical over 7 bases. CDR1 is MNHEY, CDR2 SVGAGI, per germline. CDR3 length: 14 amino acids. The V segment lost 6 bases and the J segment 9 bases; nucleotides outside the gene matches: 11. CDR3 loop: CASSPDRVGRPQHF. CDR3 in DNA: TGTGCCAGCAGCCCAGACAGGGTGGGTCGGCCCCAGCATTTT.

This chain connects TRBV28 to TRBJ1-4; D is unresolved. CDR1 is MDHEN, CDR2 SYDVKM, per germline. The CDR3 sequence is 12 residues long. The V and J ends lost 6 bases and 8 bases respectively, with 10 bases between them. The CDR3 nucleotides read TGTGCCAGCAGGGAATCCGGGGAAAAACTGTTTTTT. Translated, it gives CASRESGEKLFF.

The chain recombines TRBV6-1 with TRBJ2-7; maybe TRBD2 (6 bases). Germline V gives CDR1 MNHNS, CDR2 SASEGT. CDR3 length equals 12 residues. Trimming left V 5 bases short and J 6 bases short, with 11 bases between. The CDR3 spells CASSQDGGEQYF. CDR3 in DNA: TGTGCCAGCAGTCAAGACGGGGGCGAGCAGTACTTC.